The 5 T cell receptor beta chains given below trace back to one sample, sequenced in a study of neurological immune-mediated disorders. TCRdb reprocessed the 5' RACE reads via MiXCR and lists one record per CDR3 protein. Among 45,000 to 65,000 distinct CDR3 sequences listed, about 3.7% were seen once. The sample comprised PBMCs. Every receptor here comes from a man aged 40-49 years with multiple sclerosis.

On this clonotype: It may be a read error: a sequence one base away is much more abundant. This sequence joins TRBV11-2 and TRBJ1-2; D remains unclear. CDR1 and CDR2 (germline): SGHAT, FQNNGV. The CDR3 extends over 13 amino acids. CDR3 amino acids: CASSLEAAYGHTF. CDR3 bases: TGTGCCAGCAGCTTAGAGGCCGCCTATGGCCACACCTTC.

The sample holds many counts of this clonotype. The chain combines TRBV4-1 with TRBJ2-7, with a possible D match to TRBD2 (6 bases). The V and J ends lost 0 bases and 4 bases respectively, with 16 bases between them. Germline CDR1 and CDR2: MGHRA and YSYEKL. The CDR3 is made up of 16 amino acids. The CDR3 DNA reads TGCGCCAGCAGCCAAGAAAGACACGGGGGAAAGTACGAGCAGTACTTC. This gives the protein CASSQERHGGKYEQYF.

A remark on this clonotype: A much bigger clone sits one base away, suggesting this may be a read error. This chain connects TRBV6-5 to TRBJ2-3, with D possibly being TRBD1 (6 bases). The CDR3 length is 13 residues. Germline CDR1 reads MNHEY; CDR2 reads SVGAGI. The V and J ends lost 5 bases and 7 bases respectively, with 13 bases between them. CDR3 nucleotide sequence: TGTGCCAGCAGTCCTAGAGGGGGTTATACGCAGTATTTT. Amino acid sequence: CASSPRGGYTQYF.

For this clonotype: With a much larger clone just one base away, this may be a read error. The rearrangement uses TRBV7-3 and TRBJ2-1; D is uncertain. In germline, CDR1 is SGHTA, CDR2 FQGTGA. This CDR3 has 13 amino acids. V lost 5 bases to trimming and J lost 6 bases, with 11 bases between them. The DNA of the CDR3 is TGTGCCAGCAGCGAAGGAACGATCAATGAGCAGTTCTTC. Translated: CASSEGTINEQFF. The variable domain in full, with the rest retrieved from reference TRBV7-3 and TRBJ2-1, is GAGVSQTPSNKVTEKGKYVELRCDPISGHTALYWYRQSLGQGPEFLIYFQGTGAADDSGLPNDRFFAVRPEGSVSTLKIQRTERGDSAVYLCASSEGTINEQFFGPGTRLTVL.

There are a few counts of this clonotype. This sequence joins TRBV7-9 and TRBJ2-7; D might be TRBD1 or TRBD2, each matching 5 bases. Trimming removed 2 bases from V and 2 bases from J, with 16 bases in between. Germline V gene lookup returns CDR1 SEHNR and CDR2 FQNEAQ (reference sequence). This CDR3 spans 16 amino acids. DNA for the CDR3: TGTGCCAGCAGCTTAAGGGTGGGGGACGGCCCCTACGAGCAGTACTTC. Translation: CASSLRVGDGPYEQYF.